Listed here are 12 T cell receptor beta chains from one sample, sequenced in a study of blood T cell repertoires in COVID-19. Profiled with immunoSEQ multiplex PCR; TCRdb holds only in-frame clones, not every one. The profile shows hundreds of thousands of clones, about 90% of them singletons. What was sequenced was peripheral blood. These receptors all come from a woman between 50 and 59 years old with acute or convalescent COVID-19.

The rearrangement joins TRBV4-3 to TRBJ1-2; no clear D. CDR3 length: 17 residues. Germline V lookup: CDR1 LGHNA, CDR2 YSLEER. V was pared by 1 base and J by 8 bases, with 23 bases between. DNA of the CDR3: TGCGCCAGCAGCCAAGTGGCAGACACCATACCAACTTCGGGCTACACCTTC. Encoded protein: CASSQVADTIPTSGYTF.

The chain has TRBV5-6 and TRBJ2-1, with 11 bases identical to TRBD1. This CDR3 contains 14 residues. The trim removed 7 bases at V and 8 bases at J, leaving 8 bases unmatched. Germline V CDR1 and CDR2: SGHDT, YYEEEE. The CDR3 nucleotides are TGTGCCAGCGCTCCGGGACAGGGGGAATATGAGCAGTTCTTC. Translating gives CASAPGQGEYEQFF. The full variable domain, its missing parts supplied by reference TRBV5-6 and TRBJ2-1, is DAGVTQSPTHLIKTRGQQVTLRCSPKSGHDTVSWYQQALGQGPQFIFQYYEEEERQRGNFPDRFSGHQFPNYSSELNVNALLLGDSALYLCASAPGQGEYEQFFGPGTRLTVL.

The rearrangement uses TRBV18 and TRBJ2-7, with TRBD1 matching over 9 bases. The CDR3 has 15 amino acids. V lost 6 bases to trimming and J lost 5 bases; unmatched junction nucleotides: 11. Germline CDR1 and CDR2: KGHSH and LQKENI. Here the CDR3 DNA reads TGTGCCAGCTCTCCGGCGGAGGACAGGGGTCACGAGCAGTACTTC. Protein product: CASSPAEDRGHEQYF.

CDR3 in amino acids: CASSQGTSGGYQETQYF. CDR3 bases: TGCGCCAGCAGCCAGGGCACTAGCGGGGGGTACCAAGAGACCCAGTACTTC. This chain uses TRBV4-1 with TRBJ2-5; the match to TRBD2 covers 12 bases. This CDR3 region has 17 residues. The germline gives CDR1 MGHRA, CDR2 YSYEKL. Trimming took 3 bases from V and 0 from J; bases not matched to a gene: 5.

This CDR3 is CASSAEYGYTF. The DNA for the CDR3 is TGTGCCAGCAGCGCCGAGTATGGCTACACCTTC. The rearrangement uses TRBV9 and TRBJ1-2; D ambiguous. The V and J ends lost 3 bases and 5 bases respectively, with 5 bases between them. Germline CDR1 SGDLS, CDR2 YYNGEE. CDR3 length: 11 residues.

As concerns this clone: Relative to the germline gene, one junction end is altered; a read error may explain this. This chain links TRBV7-2 with TRBJ2-7; D is uncertain. Germline values: CDR1 SGHTA, CDR2 FQGNSA. The length of the CDR3 is 12 residues. CDR3 in amino acids: CASSLPLESINF. The CDR3, as DNA: TGTGCCAGCAGCTTACCGCTAGAATCTATCAATTTC.

The chain is built from TRBV19 and TRBJ2-3; possible D gene TRBD2, 5 bases. The V gene lost 0 bases and the J gene lost 1 base, with 11 bases spanning the gap. CDR3 length: 16 amino acids. Germline V CDR1 and CDR2: LNHDA, SQIVND (reference sequence). CDR3 loop: CASSIDRAERTDTQYF. As DNA, the CDR3 is TGTGCCAGTAGTATAGATCGAGCGGAGCGCACAGATACGCAGTATTTT.

This chain uses TRBV10-2 with TRBJ1-5; TRBD1 aligns across 7 bases. There are 16 residues in the CDR3. Germline V gives CDR1 WSHSY, CDR2 SAAADI. V lost 2 bases and J lost 0; bases outside the gene matches: 4. The CDR3 loop reads CASSEPTGTSNQPQHF. CDR3 sequence (DNA): TGCGCCAGCAGTGAGCCGACAGGGACTAGCAATCAGCCCCAGCATTTT.

The chain carries TRBV4-1 and TRBJ2-7; 7 bases are shared with TRBD2. The CDR3 runs to 14 residues. Trimming at V came to 3 bases and at J to 2 bases, leaving 4 bases not matched to a gene. Germline CDR1 MGHRA, CDR2 YSYEKL. The CDR3 DNA sequence: TGCGCCAGCAGCCATCCGGGAGGACCCTACGAGCAGTACTTC. Translation gives CASSHPGGPYEQYF.

This clone was picked up one time. CDR3 protein: CASSQRQGFLGYTF. CDR3 DNA sequence: TGTGCCAGCAGCCAAAGACAGGGGTTCCTTGGCTACACCTTC. The chain carries TRBV3-1 (or the pseudogene TRBV3-2) and TRBJ1-2, with 8 bases matching TRBD1. Germline V gives CDR1 LGHDT, CDR2 YNNKEL (reference sequence). The CDR3 runs to 14 residues. V shed 2 bases and J 7 bases; nucleotides not matched to a gene: 6.

The chain joins TRBV18 to TRBJ2-5; possible D gene TRBD2, 6 bases. CDR3 length: 15 amino acids. Trimming cost V 4 bases and J 2 bases, with 14 bases left between them. Germline V gene lookup returns CDR1 KGHSH and CDR2 LQKENI. The CDR3 here is CASSRPRDLQETQYF. The CDR3 nucleotides are TGTGCCAGCTCACGGCCCCGGGACTTACAAGAGACCCAGTACTTC.

The chain joins TRBV6-5 to TRBJ2-7; TRBD1 aligns across 7 bases. The CDR3 totals 12 residues. V shed 4 bases, J shed 13 bases, and the junction held 10 bases outside the gene matches. The germline CDR1 and CDR2 sequences are MNHEY and SVGAGI. This chain's CDR3 is CASSSTGQYLYF. CDR3 bases: TGTGCCAGCAGTTCCACGGGACAGTACCTTTACTTC.